This T cell receptor beta chain was sequenced during a study of T cell changes during pregnancy in multiple sclerosis (dated by TCRdb to between 2018 and 2021). Looking at the study overall: The study examined how the T cell repertoire changed over the course of pregnancy in women with multiple sclerosis.

V and J are truncated by 7 bases and 9 bases respectively, leaving an intervening sequence of 16 bases. From a lookup of the germline V gene, CDR1 and CDR2 are ENHRY and SYGVKD. The CDR3 has 13 amino acids, counting the end cysteine and phenylalanine. Only the CDR3 part of the read is kept: 39 bases, read in frame from the first base. The receptor library was made with the immunoSEQ multiplex PCR assay. The clones in this table, taken by TCRdb from immuneACCESS, are in-frame only. Not every clone is retained; where verified, under half of the shortfall comes from an unresolved V gene, and the cause of the rest is unknown. This sample has about 81,000 clones in its table, and less than 95% of those were observed once. The top ten clones comprise 2.5% of the sample. In the case of this clone: Which antigen it targets is not known. No quality values exist for individual bases; no much larger clone is one base distant.

The sample was peripheral blood, taken in the third trimester of pregnancy. The chain links TRBV10-3 with TRBJ1-5; a tentative D call is TRBD1 (5 bases match). The receptor was isolated from a female donor with multiple sclerosis, enrolled in a pregnancy study. DNA sequence: TGTGCCATCACCCCGGACACCGGGGGGCCCCAGCATTTT. This codes for CAITPDTGGPQHF.